This entry features one T cell receptor (beta chain) sequence. Cohorts were determined from participant-reported clinical history. Either two negative PCRs, clearance, or symptom resolution qualified Cohort 3 donors as recovered. This sample is part of a study of blood T cell repertoires in COVID-19. Study-wide background: Samples representing acute and convalescent COVID-19 were sourced from the United States, Italy and Spain.

TCRdb's table, derived via immunoSEQ multiplex PCR, lists solely in-frame clones and lacks some. In the table there are some 200,000 clones, about nine tenths of which are singletons. Trimming took 6 bases from V and 5 from J; bases not matched to a gene: 8. Per the germline V gene, CDR1 is MNHEY and CDR2 is SVGAGI. The CDR3 has 15 residues. The sequenced sample was PBMCs or T cells enriched from blood (not recorded which). The genes are TRBV6-5 and TRBJ2-3; TRBD1 matches at 10 bases. The TCR originated in a woman younger than 45 who had recovered from COVID-19. DNA for the CDR3: TGTGCCAGCAGCAGACAGGGGGCGATCCTAGATACGCAGTATTTT. As protein: CASSRQGAILDTQYF.